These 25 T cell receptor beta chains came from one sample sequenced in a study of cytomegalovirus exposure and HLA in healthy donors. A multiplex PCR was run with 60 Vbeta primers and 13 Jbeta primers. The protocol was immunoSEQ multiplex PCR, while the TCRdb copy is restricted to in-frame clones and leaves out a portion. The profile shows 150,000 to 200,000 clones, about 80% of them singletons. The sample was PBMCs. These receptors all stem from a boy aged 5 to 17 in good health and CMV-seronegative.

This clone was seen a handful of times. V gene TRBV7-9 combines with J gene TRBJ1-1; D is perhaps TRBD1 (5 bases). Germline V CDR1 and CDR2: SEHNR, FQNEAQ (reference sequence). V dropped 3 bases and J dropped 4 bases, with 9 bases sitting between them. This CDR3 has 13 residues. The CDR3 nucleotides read TGTGCCAGCAGCTTCGCGGGGGGCACTGAAGCTTTCTTT. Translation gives CASSFAGGTEAFF.

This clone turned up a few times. The CDR3 region is CSVDVTGDYGYTF. DNA of the CDR3: TGCAGCGTTGATGTCACCGGAGACTATGGCTACACCTTC. The chain joins TRBV29-1 to TRBJ1-2; no firm D call. The CDR3 has 13 residues. V lost 3 bases to trimming and J lost 3 bases, with 11 bases between them. CDR1 is SQVTM, CDR2 ANQGSEA, per germline.

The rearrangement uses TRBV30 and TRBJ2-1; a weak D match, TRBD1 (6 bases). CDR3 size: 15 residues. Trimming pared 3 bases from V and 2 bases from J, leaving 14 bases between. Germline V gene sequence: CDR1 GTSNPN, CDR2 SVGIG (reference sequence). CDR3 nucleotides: TGTGCCTGGAGCGTAATCAGGGGAACCTACAATGAGCAGTTCTTC. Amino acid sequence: CAWSVIRGTYNEQFF. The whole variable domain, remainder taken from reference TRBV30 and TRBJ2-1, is SQTIHQWPATLVQPVGSPLSLECTVEGTSNPNLYWYRQAAGRGLQLLFYSVGIGQISSEVPQNLSASRPQDRQFILSSKKLLLSDSGFYLCAWSVIRGTYNEQFFGPGTRLTVL.

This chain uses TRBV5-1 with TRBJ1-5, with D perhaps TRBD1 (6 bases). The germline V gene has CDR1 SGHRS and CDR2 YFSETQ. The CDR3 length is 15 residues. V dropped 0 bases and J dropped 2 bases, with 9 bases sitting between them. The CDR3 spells CASSLEGEGNQPQHF. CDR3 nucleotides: TGCGCCAGCAGCTTGGAGGGGGAAGGCAATCAGCCCCAGCATTTT.

This CDR3 is CASSPPTRFYEQYF. CDR3 sequence (DNA): TGTGCCAGCAGTCCTCCGACTAGGTTCTACGAGCAGTACTTC. The chain joins TRBV6-6 to TRBJ2-7, with D perhaps matching TRBD2 (6 bases). Trimming left V 5 bases short and J 3 bases short, with 14 bases between. Per the germline V gene, CDR1 is MNHNY and CDR2 is SVGAGI (reference sequence). This CDR3 contains 14 residues.

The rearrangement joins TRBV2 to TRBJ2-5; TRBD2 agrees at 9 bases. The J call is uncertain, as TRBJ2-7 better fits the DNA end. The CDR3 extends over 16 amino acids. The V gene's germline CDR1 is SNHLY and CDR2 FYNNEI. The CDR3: CASSEGLAGFSYEQYF. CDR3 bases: TGTGCCAGCAGTGAAGGCCTAGCGGGGTTCTCCTACGAGCAGTACTTC.

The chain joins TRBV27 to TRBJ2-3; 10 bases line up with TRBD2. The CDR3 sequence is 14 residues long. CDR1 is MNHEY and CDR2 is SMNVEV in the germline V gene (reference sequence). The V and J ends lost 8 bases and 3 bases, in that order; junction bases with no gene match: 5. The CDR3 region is CASSGLAETDTQYF. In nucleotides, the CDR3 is TGTGCCAGCTCTGGACTAGCGGAGACAGATACGCAGTATTTT.

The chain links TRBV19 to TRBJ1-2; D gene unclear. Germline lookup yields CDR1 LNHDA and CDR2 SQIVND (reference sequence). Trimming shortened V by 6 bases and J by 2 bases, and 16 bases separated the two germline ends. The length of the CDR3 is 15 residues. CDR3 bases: TGTGCCAGTAGGTCCCTCGGAGCTTTAAACTATGGCTACACCTTC. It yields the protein CASRSLGALNYGYTF.

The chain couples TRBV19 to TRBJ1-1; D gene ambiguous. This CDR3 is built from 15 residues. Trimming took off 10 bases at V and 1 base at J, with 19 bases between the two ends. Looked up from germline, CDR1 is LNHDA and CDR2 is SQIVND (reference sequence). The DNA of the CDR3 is TGTGCCACCAGGCCGGTCGAGAGACCGAACACTGAAGCTTTCTTT. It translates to CATRPVERPNTEAFF. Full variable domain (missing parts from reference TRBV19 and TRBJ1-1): DGGITQSPKYLFRKEGQNVTLSCEQNLNHDAMYWYRQDPGQGLRLIYYSQIVNDFQKGDIAEGYSVSREKKESFPLTVTSAQKNPTAFYLCATRPVERPNTEAFFGQGTRLTVV.

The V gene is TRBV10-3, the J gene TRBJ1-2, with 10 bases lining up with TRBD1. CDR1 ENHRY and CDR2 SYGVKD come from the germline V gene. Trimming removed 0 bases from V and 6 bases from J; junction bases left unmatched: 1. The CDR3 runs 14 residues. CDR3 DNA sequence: TGTGCCATCAGTGAGTCAGGGACAGGGGATGGCTACACCTTC. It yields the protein CAISESGTGDGYTF.

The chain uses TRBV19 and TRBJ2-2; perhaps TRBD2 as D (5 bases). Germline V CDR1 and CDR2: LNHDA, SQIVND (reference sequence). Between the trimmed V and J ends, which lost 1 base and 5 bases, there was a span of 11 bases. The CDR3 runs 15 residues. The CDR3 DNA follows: TGTGCCAGTAGTATAGGGGTCCGGGGTACCGGGGAGCTGTTTTTT. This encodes CASSIGVRGTGELFF.

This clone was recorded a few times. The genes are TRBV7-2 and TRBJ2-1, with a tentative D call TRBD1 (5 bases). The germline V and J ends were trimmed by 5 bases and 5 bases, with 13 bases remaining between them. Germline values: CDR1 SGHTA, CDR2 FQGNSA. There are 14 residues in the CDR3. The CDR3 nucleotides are TGTGCCAGCAGCCCTCTTACAGGCAACAATGAGCAGTTCTTC. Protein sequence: CASSPLTGNNEQFF.

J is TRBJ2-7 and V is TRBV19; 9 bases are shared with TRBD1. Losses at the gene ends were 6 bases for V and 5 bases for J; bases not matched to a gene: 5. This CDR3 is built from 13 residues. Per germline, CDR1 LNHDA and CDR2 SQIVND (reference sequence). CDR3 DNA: TGTGCCAGTAGGGGACAGGGAGGCCACGAGCAGTACTTC. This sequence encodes CASRGQGGHEQYF.

The CDR3 region is CASSLAAGPGNTIYF. The CDR3 nucleotides read TGTGCCAGCAGCTTAGCCGCAGGCCCTGGAAACACCATATATTTT. The rearrangement links TRBV7-2 to TRBJ1-3; D is uncertain. V shed 0 bases and J shed 2 bases, with 8 bases lying between them. The germline gives CDR1 SGHTA, CDR2 FQGNSA. The CDR3 length is 15 residues.

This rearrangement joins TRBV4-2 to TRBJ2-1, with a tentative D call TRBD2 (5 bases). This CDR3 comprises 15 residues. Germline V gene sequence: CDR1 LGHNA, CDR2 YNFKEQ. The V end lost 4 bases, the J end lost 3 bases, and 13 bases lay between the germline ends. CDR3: CASSPERRYYNEQFF. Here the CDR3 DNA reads TGTGCCAGCAGCCCAGAGCGGCGTTACTACAATGAGCAGTTCTTC.

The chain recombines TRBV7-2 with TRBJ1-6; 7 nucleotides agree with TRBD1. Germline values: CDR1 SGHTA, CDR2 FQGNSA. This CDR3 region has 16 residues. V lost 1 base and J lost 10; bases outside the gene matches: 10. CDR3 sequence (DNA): TGTGCCAGCAGCTTAGTTCCCGGACAGGAGGGGTCACCCCTCCACTTT. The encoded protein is CASSLVPGQEGSPLHF.

The CDR3 sequence: CASSLEPGRGDRNTGELFF. CDR3 coding DNA: TGTGCCAGCAGTTTAGAGCCGGGCAGGGGCGACCGGAACACCGGGGAGCTGTTTTTT. This rearrangement joins TRBV27 to TRBJ2-2; D possibly corresponds to TRBD1 (6 bases). The CDR3 runs 19 residues. Between the trimmed V and J ends, which lost 2 bases and 1 base, there was a span of 20 bases. Germline V gene sequence: CDR1 MNHEY, CDR2 SMNVEV (reference sequence).

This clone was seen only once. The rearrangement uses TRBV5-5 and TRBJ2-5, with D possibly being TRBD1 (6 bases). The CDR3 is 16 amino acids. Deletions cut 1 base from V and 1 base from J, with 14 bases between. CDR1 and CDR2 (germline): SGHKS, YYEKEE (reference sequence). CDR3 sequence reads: CASSLNGQPFQETQYF. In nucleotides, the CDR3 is TGTGCCAGCAGCTTGAACGGACAGCCGTTCCAAGAGACCCAGTACTTC.

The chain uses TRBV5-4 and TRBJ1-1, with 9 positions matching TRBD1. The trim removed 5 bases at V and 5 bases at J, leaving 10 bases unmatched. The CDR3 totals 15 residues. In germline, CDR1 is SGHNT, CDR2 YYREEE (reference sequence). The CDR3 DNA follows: TGTGCCAGCAGTTCTGGACAGGGGTCGTTTACTGAAGCTTTCTTT. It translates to CASSSGQGSFTEAFF.

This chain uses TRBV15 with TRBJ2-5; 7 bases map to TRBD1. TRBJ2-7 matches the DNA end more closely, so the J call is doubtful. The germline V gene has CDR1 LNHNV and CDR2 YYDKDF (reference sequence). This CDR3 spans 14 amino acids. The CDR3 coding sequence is TGTGCCACCGCCAACACAGGGGAACCCTACGAGCAGTACTTC. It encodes CATANTGEPYEQYF.

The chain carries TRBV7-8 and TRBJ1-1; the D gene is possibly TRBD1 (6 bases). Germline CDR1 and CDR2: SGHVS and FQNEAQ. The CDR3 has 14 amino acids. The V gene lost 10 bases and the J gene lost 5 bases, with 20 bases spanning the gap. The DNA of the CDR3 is TGTGCCACCTTGCGGGGGCAACGGGGGACTGAAGCTTTCTTT. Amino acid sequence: CATLRGQRGTEAFF.

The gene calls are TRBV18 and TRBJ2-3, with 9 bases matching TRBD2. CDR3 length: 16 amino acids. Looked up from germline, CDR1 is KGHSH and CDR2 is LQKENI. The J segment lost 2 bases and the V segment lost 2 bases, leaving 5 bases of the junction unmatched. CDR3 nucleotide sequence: TGTGCCAGCTCACCAAGGAGCGGGGGGTCCACAGATACGCAGTATTTT. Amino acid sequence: CASSPRSGGSTDTQYF.

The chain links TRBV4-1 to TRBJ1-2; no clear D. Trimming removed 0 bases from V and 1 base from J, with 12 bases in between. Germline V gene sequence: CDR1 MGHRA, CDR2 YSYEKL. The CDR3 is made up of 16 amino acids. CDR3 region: CASSQDLGASNYGYTF. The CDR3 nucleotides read TGCGCCAGCAGCCAAGATCTAGGAGCGAGTAACTATGGCTACACCTTC.

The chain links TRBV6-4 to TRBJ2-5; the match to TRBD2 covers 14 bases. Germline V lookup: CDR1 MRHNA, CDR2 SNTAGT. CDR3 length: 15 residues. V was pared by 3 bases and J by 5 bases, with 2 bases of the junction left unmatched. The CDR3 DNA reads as TGTGCCAGCAGTGAAGGGACTAGCGGGGGTGAGACCCAGTACTTC. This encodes CASSEGTSGGETQYF.

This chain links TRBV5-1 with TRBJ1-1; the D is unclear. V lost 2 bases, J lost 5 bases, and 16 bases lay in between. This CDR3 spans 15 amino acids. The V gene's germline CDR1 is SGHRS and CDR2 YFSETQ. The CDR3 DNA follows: TGCGCCAGCAGCTTAGCAGGTTCGGAGGGAACTGAAGCTTTCTTT. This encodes CASSLAGSEGTEAFF.